This TCR beta chain emerged from a study of T cell repertoires in cytomegalovirus infection. Study-wide context: Signatures in public TCR beta sequences pointed to both CMV infection and matching HLA type.

There are a few counts of this clonotype. What it binds is not known. Study results and limitations: Summed frequency of shared TCR beta families picked out CMV carriers who also had the relevant HLA.

TCRdb re-analysed the reads in MiXCR, keeping a single row per CDR3 protein. The data contain 570,000 or so distinct CDR3 sequences, over 35% of them singletons. There are 18 residues in the CDR3. Looked up from germline, CDR1 is SGHVS and CDR2 is FNYEAQ. Unmatched junction bases numbered 11, after V lost 1 base and J lost 7 bases. This TCR came from a human donor in good health (CMV status not recorded). Some clones in this sample may be carry-over from other donors' samples. This chain joins TRBV7-6 and TRBJ2-1; the match to TRBD1 covers 12 bases. The sequences come from cultured PBMCs, collected from culture after CMV antigen stimulation. The CDR3 DNA is TGTGCCAGCAGCTTAGAGGCAAAGGGACAGGGGGCGGCGAATGAGCAGTTCTTC. Translated: CASSLEAKGQGAANEQFF.